These 5 T cell receptor beta chains originate from one sample sequenced in a study of shared clonotypes between healthy human individuals. Repertoires were generated with immunoSEQ multiplex PCR, while TCRdb's copy carries only in-frame clones and drops some. Here the sample spans about 480,000 clones, less than 85% being singletons. The sequencing sample was made of PBMCs. The origin of the receptors is a woman aged 35 to 49 in good health. Some clones in this sample may be carry-over from other donors' samples.

The chain couples TRBV6-5 to TRBJ2-7, with TRBD1 matching 8 bases. V shed 6 bases and J 2 bases; nucleotides not matched to a gene: 9. CDR1 and CDR2 (germline): MNHEY, SVGAGI. This CDR3 contains 15 residues. This CDR3 reads CASSTGTGQTYEQYF. DNA of the CDR3: TGTGCCAGCAGCACCGGGACAGGCCAGACCTACGAGCAGTACTTC.

This chain links TRBV5-1 with TRBJ2-3; D call uncertain. Trimming left V 1 base short and J 0 bases short, with 9 bases between. This CDR3 is built from 15 residues. Germline V gene lookup returns CDR1 SGHRS and CDR2 YFSETQ. In DNA form, the CDR3 reads TGCGCCAGCAGCTTGATGGGTTCTAGCACAGATACGCAGTATTTT. It codes for CASSLMGSSTDTQYF.

The J gene is TRBJ2-1, the V gene TRBV10-3; 10 nucleotides match TRBD1. J lost 7 bases, V lost 5 bases, and 8 bases had no gene match. Germline-derived CDR1 and CDR2 are ENHRY and SYGVKD. The length of the CDR3 is 15 residues. The CDR3 region is CAISSTGGAGNEQFF. DNA for the CDR3: TGTGCCATCAGTTCGACAGGGGGCGCAGGGAATGAGCAGTTCTTC.

The V call is TRBV4-2, the J call TRBJ2-6; no reliable D call. The CDR3 has 14 residues. CDR1 is LGHNA and CDR2 is YNFKEQ in the germline V gene. V was cut by 3 bases and J by 0 bases, with 3 bases left in between. CDR3 in amino acids: CASSHNSGANVLTF. The CDR3 DNA is TGTGCCAGCAGCCACAACTCTGGGGCCAACGTCCTGACTTTC.

V is TRBV7-2 and J is TRBJ2-4; TRBD1 aligns across 7 bases. Germline CDR1 reads SGHTA; CDR2 reads FQGNSA. The CDR3 is made up of 15 amino acids. Trimming removed 2 bases from V and 3 bases from J; junction bases left unmatched: 4. The CDR3 protein is CASSLSRDSKNIQYF. The CDR3 DNA sequence: TGTGCCAGCAGCTTAAGTAGGGACAGCAAAAACATTCAGTACTTC.